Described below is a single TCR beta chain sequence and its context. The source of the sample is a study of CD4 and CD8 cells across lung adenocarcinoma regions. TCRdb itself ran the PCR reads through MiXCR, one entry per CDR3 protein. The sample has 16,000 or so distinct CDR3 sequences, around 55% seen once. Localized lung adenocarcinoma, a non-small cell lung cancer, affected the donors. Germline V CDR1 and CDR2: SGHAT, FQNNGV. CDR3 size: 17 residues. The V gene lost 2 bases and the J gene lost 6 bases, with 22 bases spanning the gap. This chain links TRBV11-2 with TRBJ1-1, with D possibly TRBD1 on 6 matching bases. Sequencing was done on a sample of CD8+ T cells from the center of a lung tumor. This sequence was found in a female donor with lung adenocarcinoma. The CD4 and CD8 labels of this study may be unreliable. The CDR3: CASSLTLQGLASPEAFF. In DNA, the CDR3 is TGTGCCAGCAGCTTAACCCTACAGGGCTTGGCCTCCCCTGAAGCTTTCTTT.